The table lists the clone carrying this T cell receptor (beta chain) with a few counts. Its antigen is unknown. The sample originates from a study of T cells in localized non-small cell lung cancer. Study-wide findings and caveats: Median around 54 top-100 tumor clones were shared with paired adjacent lung. Uninvolved adjacent lung showed peak T cell clonality, exceeding tumor. Longer overall survival was linked to higher blood T cell density.

Germline lookup yields CDR1 MDHEN and CDR2 SYDVKM. This CDR3 region has 17 residues. V shed 2 bases and J 6 bases; nucleotides not matched to a gene: 9. Clones were read by immunoSEQ multiplex PCR, and TCRdb kept only the in-frame ones, dropping some. The sample holds around 1,200 clones, roughly 28% seen once. The sample here was lung tumor tissue, taken before any cancer treatment. The J gene is TRBJ2-7, the V gene TRBV28, with 14 nucleotides matching TRBD2. The receptor was isolated from a female donor older than 55 with stage III squamous cell lung carcinoma. The chain's CDR3 is CASSLRTSGRWGGEQYF. CDR3 DNA sequence: TGTGCCAGCAGTTTAAGGACTAGCGGGAGGTGGGGGGGCGAGCAGTACTTC.